Listed here are 2 T cell receptor beta chains from one sample, sequenced in a study of T cell responses to AZD1222 COVID-19 vaccine. The repertoire was sequenced with immunoSEQ multiplex PCR; TCRdb's copy has only in-frame clones and lacks some. This sample contains about 140,000 clones. The sample taken for sequencing was peripheral blood. The receptors here all came from an adult in good health.

The V gene is TRBV3-1 (or the pseudogene TRBV3-2), the J gene TRBJ2-1; 7 nucleotides match TRBD1. V shed 4 bases and J 1 base; nucleotides not matched to a gene: 7. Germline V CDR1 and CDR2: LGHDT, YNNKEL (reference sequence). This CDR3 is 16 amino acids long. CDR3 sequence reads: CASSPDEGASYNEQFF. The CDR3 coding sequence is TGTGCCAGCAGCCCGGACGAGGGGGCTTCCTACAATGAGCAGTTCTTC.

This chain connects TRBV5-5 to TRBJ1-5, with 10 bases lining up with TRBD1. Per germline, CDR1 SGHKS and CDR2 YYEKEE (reference sequence). V lost 3 bases to trimming and J lost 3 bases; unmatched junction nucleotides: 3. The CDR3 has 15 amino acids. CDR3: CASSSTGGVNQPQHF. The CDR3 DNA reads TGTGCCAGCAGCTCGACAGGGGGCGTCAATCAGCCCCAGCATTTT.